Sequencing of this TCR beta chain was carried out in a study of blood T cell repertoires in COVID-19. At the level of the study: Researchers got acute and convalescent COVID-19 samples from the United States, Italy and Spain. In each case, the material was cDNA or gDNA derived from T cells, B-cell-depleted T cells, or PBMCs.

The method was immunoSEQ multiplex PCR; TCRdb's version includes in-frame clones alone and lacks a portion of them. The sample lists about 74,000 clones, 70% to 80% occurring once. Germline CDR1 MNHNS, CDR2 SASEGT. The CDR3 runs to 13 residues. With 3 bases removed from V and 5 bases from J, the gap between germline ends came to 9 bases. The TCR originated in a man between 65 and 85 years old with active or convalescent COVID-19. V and J are TRBV6-1 and TRBJ2-3; D uncertain. Sequenced sample: peripheral blood. The CDR3 DNA is TGTGCCAGCAGTGATACACGGGTAGATACGCAGTATTTT. As protein: CASSDTRVDTQYF.